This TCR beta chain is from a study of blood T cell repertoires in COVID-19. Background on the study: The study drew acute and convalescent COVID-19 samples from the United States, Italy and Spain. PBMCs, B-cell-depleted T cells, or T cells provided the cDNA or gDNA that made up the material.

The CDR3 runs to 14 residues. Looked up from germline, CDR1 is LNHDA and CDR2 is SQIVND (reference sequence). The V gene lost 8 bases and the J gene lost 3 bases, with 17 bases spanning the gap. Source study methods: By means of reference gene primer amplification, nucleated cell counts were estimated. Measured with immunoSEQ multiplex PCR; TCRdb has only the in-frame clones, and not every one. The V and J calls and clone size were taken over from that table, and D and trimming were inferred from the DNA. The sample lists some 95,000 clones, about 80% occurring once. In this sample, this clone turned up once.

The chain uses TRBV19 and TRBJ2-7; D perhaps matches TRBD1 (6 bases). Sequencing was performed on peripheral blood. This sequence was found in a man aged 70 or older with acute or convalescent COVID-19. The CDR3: CASRFRAGDYEQYF. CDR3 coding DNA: TGTGCCAGTCGGTTCCGGGCAGGGGACTACGAGCAGTACTTC. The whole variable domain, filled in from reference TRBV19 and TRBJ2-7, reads DGGITQSPKYLFRKEGQNVTLSCEQNLNHDAMYWYRQDPGQGLRLIYYSQIVNDFQKGDIAEGYSVSREKKESFPLTVTSAQKNPTAFYLCASRFRAGDYEQYFGPGTRLTVT.